These T cell receptor beta chains were read from a single sample in a study of blood T cell repertoires in COVID-19. Some clones are missing from TCRdb's copy, which holds only in-frame ones; the method was immunoSEQ multiplex PCR. The sample comprises approximately 140,000 clones, 84% of which are singletons, and more than 5% rests with the top ten. Source material: PBMCs or T cells enriched from blood (not recorded which). The source is a woman aged 50 to 60 who had been exposed to COVID-19. Both conserved end residues are part of each CDR3. Each record gives: D gene, clone size, J gene, V gene, CDR3 DNA, CDR3 protein. The D gene is left open where the match is weak. Not all rows give a size; the values are once, few, many and, for expanded clones, a class.

d_gene: TRBD1; abundance: -; j_gene: TRBJ1-2; v_gene: TRBV29-1; CDR3nt: TGCAGCGTTGACCAACAGGGGGCAGGCTATGGCTACACCTTC; CDR3aa: CSVDQQGAGYGYTF
d_gene: TRBD1; abundance: -; j_gene: TRBJ1-2; v_gene: TRBV27; CDR3nt: TGTGCCAGCAGTCCCCTTGGGACAGGGAATGGCTACACCTTC; CDR3aa: CASSPLGTGNGYTF
d_gene: TRBD2; abundance: -; j_gene: TRBJ2-1; v_gene: TRBV4-1; CDR3nt: TGCGCCAGCAGCCAAGATGATAGGGTTAGCGGGAGTGAGCAGTTCTTC; CDR3aa: CASSQDDRVSGSEQFF
d_gene: TRBD1; abundance: -; j_gene: TRBJ2-5; v_gene: TRBV5-1; CDR3nt: TGCGCCAGCAGCTTAAGGAGGACAGGAGAGACCCAGTACTTC; CDR3aa: CASSLRRTGETQYF
d_gene: -; abundance: -; j_gene: TRBJ1-3; v_gene: TRBV7-2; CDR3nt: TGTGCCAGCAGTTGGGCTGCCGCGGGAAACACCATATATTTT; CDR3aa: CASSWAAAGNTIYF
d_gene: -; abundance: -; j_gene: TRBJ1-1; v_gene: TRBV11-2; CDR3nt: TGTGCCAGCAGCACAATCGGAGGGAAGGGGACTGAAGCTTTCTTT; CDR3aa: CASSTIGGKGTEAFF
d_gene: -; abundance: -; j_gene: TRBJ1-3; v_gene: TRBV9; CDR3nt: TGTGCCAGCAGCGTAGGATACAAGATTGGAAACACCATATATTTT; CDR3aa: CASSVGYKIGNTIYF
d_gene: TRBD1; abundance: -; j_gene: TRBJ1-4; v_gene: TRBV9; CDR3nt: TGTGCCAGCAGCGTAGAGGACAGGGGGAATGAAAAACTGTTTTTT; CDR3aa: CASSVEDRGNEKLFF
d_gene: -; abundance: -; j_gene: TRBJ1-6; v_gene: TRBV3-1/TRBV3-2; CDR3nt: TGTGCCAGCAGCCAGGGACTGGGGAAAGCCCTCCACTTT; CDR3aa: CASSQGLGKALHF
d_gene: TRBD1; abundance: medium-sized; j_gene: TRBJ1-2; v_gene: TRBV2; CDR3nt: TGTGCCATCAGGACAGGGTACTATGGCTACACCTTC; CDR3aa: CAIRTGYYGYTF